Described below is a single T cell receptor beta chain sequence and its context. Its antigen remains unknown. The data are from a study of monozygotic twins with inflammatory bowel disease. Study findings and constraints: Discordant twins had repertoire similarity that did not differ from that of concordant twins, possibly from limited power. No one strong IBD-associated signal or clonotype was supported.

TCRdb reprocessed the 5' RACE reads and stores each CDR3 protein as one record, lacking DNA. The specimen's table records a few hundred thousand distinct CDR3 sequences. The germline CDR1 and CDR2 sequences are MGHRA and YSYEKL. The CDR3 has 19 residues. The TCR originated in a human donor with ulcerative colitis or Crohn's disease, or a healthy co-twin of an affected twin (not recorded which). This chain connects TRBV4-1 to TRBJ1-2; TCRdb picks TRBD1, but there is no DNA to check that call. The specimen sequenced was blood. CDR3 loop: CASSLSALTMPPGAYGYTF.